This is a list of T cell receptor beta chains from one sample in a study of cytomegalovirus exposure and HLA in healthy donors. Assay used: immunoSEQ multiplex PCR; TCRdb lists only in-frame clones, some missing. The table records 110,000 to 150,000 clones, 75% to 80% of them present only once. Sequenced input: PBMCs. The receptors were sampled from a woman between 18 and 30 years old in good health and CMV-seropositive. The CDR3 runs from the conserved cysteine through the conserved F or W. Fields, in order: J gene, clone size, D gene, V gene, CDR3 DNA, CDR3 protein. A D gene is named only where the DNA matches it firmly. Clone size is given for some rows only: seen once, a few or many times, or a class if the clone is expanded.

j_call: TRBJ1-5
clone_size: once
d_call: NA
v_call: TRBV2
cdr3_nt: TGTGCCAGCAGTGCGGTTAATAGCAATCAGCCCCAGCATTTT
cdr3_aa: CASSAVNSNQPQHF

j_call: TRBJ1-2
clone_size: NA
d_call: NA
v_call: TRBV6-4
cdr3_nt: TGTGCCAGTGCCCAACCATTAAGACCGGGGTACTCTAACTATGGCTACACCTTC
cdr3_aa: CASAQPLRPGYSNYGYTF

j_call: TRBJ2-5
clone_size: few
d_call: TRBD2
v_call: TRBV6-6
cdr3_nt: TGTGCCAGCAGTTACGGAACTAGCGGGGGCCAAGAGACCCAGTACTTC
cdr3_aa: CASSYGTSGGQETQYF

j_call: TRBJ2-1
clone_size: few
d_call: NA
v_call: TRBV6-5
cdr3_nt: TGTGCCACTTGCCCAGGGAGGCCCTACAATGAGCAGTTCTTC
cdr3_aa: CATCPGRPYNEQFF

j_call: TRBJ1-1
clone_size: NA
d_call: NA
v_call: TRBV7-9
cdr3_nt: TGTGCCAGCAGCCCGGGGGGCAGGGACACTGAAGCTTTCTTT
cdr3_aa: CASSPGGRDTEAFF

j_call: TRBJ1-4
clone_size: NA
d_call: NA
v_call: TRBV30
cdr3_nt: TGTGCCTGGAGTGTAACCAGAAAAGATAATGAAAAACTGTTTTTT
cdr3_aa: CAWSVTRKDNEKLFF

j_call: TRBJ1-4
clone_size: NA
d_call: NA
v_call: TRBV7-2
cdr3_nt: TGTGCCAGCAGCTCATGGACTTCGACGGAAGAAAAACTGTTTTTT
cdr3_aa: CASSSWTSTEEKLFF

j_call: TRBJ2-2
clone_size: NA
d_call: NA
v_call: TRBV29-1
cdr3_nt: TGCAGCGTTGGATCTTTGGGGGGGAACACCGGGGAGCTGTTTTTT
cdr3_aa: CSVGSLGGNTGELFF

j_call: TRBJ2-7
clone_size: NA
d_call: NA
v_call: TRBV5-5
cdr3_nt: TGTGCCAGCAGCTTTCAGGGTACGAGCGAGCAGTACTTC
cdr3_aa: CASSFQGTSEQYF

j_call: TRBJ2-3
clone_size: NA
d_call: NA
v_call: TRBV12-5
cdr3_nt: TGTGCTAGTGGTTTGTGGCAGGGCCAATACACAGATACGCAGTATTTT
cdr3_aa: CASGLWQGQYTDTQYF

j_call: TRBJ1-1
clone_size: few
d_call: NA
v_call: TRBV6-1
cdr3_nt: TGTGCCAGCAGTGAGGGGGCGAACACTGAAGCTTTCTTT
cdr3_aa: CASSEGANTEAFF

j_call: TRBJ2-3
clone_size: NA
d_call: TRBD2
v_call: TRBV27
cdr3_nt: TGTGCCAGCAGTCCCCGGGGGGGCCCGAGAACAGATACGCAGTATTTT
cdr3_aa: CASSPRGGPRTDTQYF

j_call: TRBJ1-1
clone_size: NA
d_call: NA
v_call: TRBV6-6
cdr3_nt: TGTGCCAGCAGGGTCCTAGGGAACACTGAAGCTTTCTTT
cdr3_aa: CASRVLGNTEAFF

j_call: TRBJ1-4
clone_size: NA
d_call: NA
v_call: TRBV5-1
cdr3_nt: TGCGCCAGCAGCATTGGGAGCACAACTAATGAAAAACTGTTTTTT
cdr3_aa: CASSIGSTTNEKLFF

j_call: TRBJ1-1
clone_size: NA
d_call: TRBD1
v_call: TRBV9
cdr3_nt: TGTGCCAGCAGCGTAGTAACCGGACAGGGACGAGCTTTCTTT
cdr3_aa: CASSVVTGQGRAFF

j_call: TRBJ2-7
clone_size: NA
d_call: TRBD1
v_call: TRBV6-5
cdr3_nt: TGTGCCAGCAAGAGGGACAGGACCTACGAGCAGTACTTC
cdr3_aa: CASKRDRTYEQYF

j_call: TRBJ2-2
clone_size: once
d_call: NA
v_call: TRBV19
cdr3_nt: TGTGCCAGTAGCCCCGGGGGACCCGGAAGGAACACCGGGGAGCTGTTTTTT
cdr3_aa: CASSPGGPGRNTGELFF

j_call: TRBJ1-2
clone_size: once
d_call: TRBD1
v_call: TRBV5-1
cdr3_nt: TGCGCCAGCAGTAAATTACAGGGGAAAGAGGGTGGCTACACCTTC
cdr3_aa: CASSKLQGKEGGYTF

j_call: TRBJ1-2
clone_size: NA
d_call: NA
v_call: TRBV7-8
cdr3_nt: TGTGCCAGCAGCGTAGACAACAGAGACTATGGCTACACCTTC
cdr3_aa: CASSVDNRDYGYTF

j_call: TRBJ1-2
clone_size: NA
d_call: TRBD1
v_call: TRBV27
cdr3_nt: TGTGCCAGCAGACCCGCCGGGACAGTCTATGGCTACACCTTC
cdr3_aa: CASRPAGTVYGYTF

j_call: TRBJ2-1
clone_size: NA
d_call: NA
v_call: TRBV6-4
cdr3_nt: TGTGCCAGCAGTGACTCGAAGGAGACCTCCTACAATGAGCAGTTCTTC
cdr3_aa: CASSDSKETSYNEQFF

j_call: TRBJ2-5
clone_size: once
d_call: TRBD2
v_call: TRBV7-8
cdr3_nt: TGTGCCAGCAGGATTCCCCGCCGCGGTAGCGGGGGGGCCGGGGAGACCCAGTACTTC
cdr3_aa: CASRIPRRGSGGAGETQYF

j_call: TRBJ2-3
clone_size: NA
d_call: NA
v_call: TRBV2
cdr3_nt: TGTGCCAGCAGTGGGACTACCGATACGCAGTATTTT
cdr3_aa: CASSGTTDTQYF

j_call: TRBJ2-5
clone_size: NA
d_call: TRBD1
v_call: TRBV28
cdr3_nt: TGTGCCAGCAGTTCACTTCAGGGGGCGCGAGAGACCCAGTACTTC
cdr3_aa: CASSSLQGARETQYF

j_call: TRBJ2-4
clone_size: NA
d_call: NA
v_call: TRBV11-2
cdr3_nt: TGTGCCAGCAGCCCATCAGGGGTGGCCAAAAACATTCAGTACTTC
cdr3_aa: CASSPSGVAKNIQYF

j_call: TRBJ1-2
clone_size: NA
d_call: NA
v_call: TRBV5-1
cdr3_nt: TGCGCCAGCAGCTTGCTCCCAGGGGCGATCTATGGCTACACCTTC
cdr3_aa: CASSLLPGAIYGYTF

j_call: TRBJ1-1
clone_size: NA
d_call: NA
v_call: TRBV4-3
cdr3_nt: TGCGCCAGCAGCCAACGCCCCGACAGCAAAGCTTTCTTT
cdr3_aa: CASSQRPDSKAFF

j_call: TRBJ1-4
clone_size: NA
d_call: NA
v_call: TRBV11-2
cdr3_nt: TGTGCCAGCAGTCCGGACAGTGAAAAACTGTTTTTT
cdr3_aa: CASSPDSEKLFF

j_call: TRBJ1-5
clone_size: NA
d_call: NA
v_call: TRBV27
cdr3_nt: TGTGCCAGTTCACCTACCAGGGGTAAACGGGCGCAGCCCCAGCATTTT
cdr3_aa: CASSPTRGKRAQPQHF

j_call: TRBJ2-7
clone_size: NA
d_call: TRBD2
v_call: TRBV2
cdr3_nt: TGTGCCAGCAGTGAATGGGGGGGATCTTACGAGCAGTACTTC
cdr3_aa: CASSEWGGSYEQYF

j_call: TRBJ1-6
clone_size: NA
d_call: NA
v_call: TRBV6-5
cdr3_nt: TGTGCCAGCAGAAACTCAGGCTCCTATAATTCACCCCTCCACTTT
cdr3_aa: CASRNSGSYNSPLHF

j_call: TRBJ2-7
clone_size: NA
d_call: TRBD1
v_call: TRBV27
cdr3_nt: TGTGCCAGCAGTAATCAAGGACAGGGGGCTCGAGAGCAGTACTTC
cdr3_aa: CASSNQGQGAREQYF

j_call: TRBJ2-1
clone_size: NA
d_call: NA
v_call: TRBV6-1
cdr3_nt: TGTGCCAGCAGTGAGGACACCCACAATGAGCAGTTCTTC
cdr3_aa: CASSEDTHNEQFF

j_call: TRBJ2-3
clone_size: NA
d_call: TRBD1
v_call: TRBV7-9
cdr3_nt: TGTGCCAGCAGCCCGCTCCGGGACAGGGACGCCGGTACGCAGTATTTT
cdr3_aa: CASSPLRDRDAGTQYF

j_call: TRBJ1-5
clone_size: few
d_call: TRBD1
v_call: TRBV5-5
cdr3_nt: TGTGCCAGCAGCCCGGGGACAGGGAGGAACAATCAGCCCCAGCATTTT
cdr3_aa: CASSPGTGRNNQPQHF

j_call: TRBJ1-3
clone_size: NA
d_call: NA
v_call: TRBV10-2
cdr3_nt: TGCGCCAGCAGCCAACCATTGGGCAGGGGAAAAGGGATCTCTGGAAACACCATATATTTT
cdr3_aa: CASSQPLGRGKGISGNTIYF

j_call: TRBJ2-3
clone_size: NA
d_call: NA
v_call: TRBV7-2
cdr3_nt: TGTGCCAGCAGCTTACCCCCGCGTCCAGATACGCAGTATTTT
cdr3_aa: CASSLPPRPDTQYF

j_call: TRBJ2-5
clone_size: NA
d_call: TRBD2
v_call: TRBV27
cdr3_nt: TGTGCCACCGGGGGGGGGCGGTCGGAGACCCAGTACTTC
cdr3_aa: CATGGGRSETQYF

j_call: TRBJ2-3
clone_size: NA
d_call: NA
v_call: TRBV11-3
cdr3_nt: TGTGCCAGCAGGAACACGTCTAGCACAGATACGCAGTATTTT
cdr3_aa: CASRNTSSTDTQYF

j_call: TRBJ2-2
clone_size: NA
d_call: NA
v_call: TRBV5-1
cdr3_nt: TGCGCCAGCAGCCGTGCTGCGATGAACACCGGGGAGCTGTTTTTT
cdr3_aa: CASSRAAMNTGELFF

j_call: TRBJ2-4
clone_size: NA
d_call: NA
v_call: TRBV13
cdr3_nt: TGTGCCAGCAGTCAACGACAGCTAGCCAAAAACATTCAGTACTTC
cdr3_aa: CASSQRQLAKNIQYF

j_call: TRBJ2-5
clone_size: NA
d_call: TRBD2
v_call: TRBV7-7
cdr3_nt: TGTGCCAGCAGCTCCGGCGGGGGTCCGGGAGAGACCCAGTACTTC
cdr3_aa: CASSSGGGPGETQYF

j_call: TRBJ1-5
clone_size: few
d_call: NA
v_call: TRBV28
cdr3_nt: TGTGCCAGCGTACAGGGAATTGTCAATCAGCCCCAGCATTTT
cdr3_aa: CASVQGIVNQPQHF

j_call: TRBJ2-6
clone_size: NA
d_call: NA
v_call: TRBV18
cdr3_nt: TGTGCCAGCTCACCACTTTACCAGAATTTCCTCTCTGGGGCCAACGTCCTGACTTTC
cdr3_aa: CASSPLYQNFLSGANVLTF

j_call: TRBJ1-2
clone_size: NA
d_call: NA
v_call: TRBV5-6
cdr3_nt: TGTGCCAGCAGCTTGGTAAGAGCTAACTATGGCTACACCTTC
cdr3_aa: CASSLVRANYGYTF